These 27 T cell receptor beta chains were sequenced from one sample in a study of spatial heterogeneity in lung cancer. TCRdb re-called the 5' RACE reads through MiXCR, storing one row per CDR3 protein. The table has 35,000 to 55,000 distinct CDR3 sequences, approximately 6.9% seen once. Regarding time point: sample taken at primary tumor resection. In each case, whole RNA from tumor, nontumor lung or frozen PBMC was sequenced unsorted. Sequences were derived from PBMCs, sampled at surgery. The receptor set was obtained from a female donor with early-stage non-small cell lung cancer.

The chain joins TRBV4-1 to TRBJ1-1; TRBD1 agrees at 9 bases. V gave up 3 bases and J gave up 4 bases; unmatched junction bases: 3. The CDR3 is 14 amino acids. Germline V gene data show CDR1 as MGHRA and CDR2 as YSYEKL. CDR3 in DNA: TGCGCCAGCAGCCAGAGACAGGGGGGCACTGAAGCTTTCTTT. Translation: CASSQRQGGTEAFF.

This clonotype came up many times. The J gene is TRBJ2-7, the V gene TRBV5-1; D possibly corresponds to TRBD1 (6 bases). Germline loops: CDR1 SGHRS, CDR2 YFSETQ. The CDR3 is 14 amino acids. V lost 4 bases and J 5 bases, leaving 16 bases between the germline ends. The CDR3 loop reads CASSPLTGFHEQYF. The CDR3 nucleotides are TGCGCCAGCAGCCCCCTTACAGGGTTCCACGAGCAGTACTTC.

This chain links TRBV11-3 with TRBJ1-4; 9 nucleotides align to TRBD1. CDR3 length: 16 residues. Germline V gene sequence: CDR1 SGHNT, CDR2 YENEEA. V was clipped by 0 bases and J by 8 bases; unmatched bases: 7. CDR3 region: CASSLDWKDRGEKLFF. DNA of the CDR3: TGTGCCAGCAGCTTAGATTGGAAGGACAGGGGAGAAAAACTGTTTTTT.

This clonotype has at least ten counts. V usage is TRBV19 and J usage is TRBJ1-5; no firm D call. There are 12 residues in the CDR3. Germline assignment: CDR1 LNHDA and CDR2 SQIVND (reference sequence). V shed 6 bases and J shed 6 bases, with 9 bases lying between them. The CDR3 coding sequence is TGTGCCAGTAGCGACCGGGGTCAGCCCCAGCATTTT. Protein sequence: CASSDRGQPQHF.

This clonotype was recorded at least ten times. The V gene is TRBV4-1, the J gene TRBJ1-1; D remains unclear. This CDR3 has 15 residues. The V end lost 3 bases, the J end lost 1 base, and 12 bases lay between the germline ends. From germline, CDR1 is MGHRA and CDR2 YSYEKL. The CDR3 sequence: CASSHRLQRNTEAFF. The CDR3 nucleotides read TGCGCCAGCAGCCACCGTCTACAGAGGAACACTGAAGCTTTCTTT.

This rearrangement joins TRBV28 to TRBJ2-3, with 7 positions matching TRBD1. The CDR3 has 15 amino acids. V dropped 6 bases and J dropped 2; count of bases not matched to a gene: 8. Germline loops: CDR1 MDHEN, CDR2 SYDVKM. CDR3 DNA: TGTGCCAGCAGACACAGGGGCCCCTCCACAGATACGCAGTATTTT. It specifies CASRHRGPSTDTQYF. The whole variable domain, remainder taken from reference TRBV28 and TRBJ2-3, is DVKVTQSSRYLVKRTGEKVFLECVQDMDHENMFWYRQDPGLGLRLIYFSYDVKMKEKGDIPEGYSVSREKKERFSLILESASTNQTSMYLCASRHRGPSTDTQYFGPGTRLTVL.

The sample holds many counts of this clonotype. CDR3 protein: CASGPDPYEQYF. CDR3 nucleotides: TGTGCCAGCGGCCCCGACCCGTACGAGCAGTACTTC. V and J are TRBV5-4 and TRBJ2-7; D not certain. Germline V CDR1 and CDR2: SGHNT, YYREEE (reference sequence). There are 12 residues in the CDR3. The V and J ends lost 7 bases and 4 bases respectively, with 12 bases between them.

For this clonotype: Relative to the germline gene, one junction end is altered; a read error may explain this. J is TRBJ2-1 and V is TRBV5-1; D assignment may be TRBD1 or TRBD2 (5 bases each). There are 14 residues in the CDR3. CDR1 and CDR2 (germline): SGHRS, YFSETQ. The CDR3 coding sequence is TGCACCAGCAGCGCAGGGAGCGGCCAAGGTGAGCAGTTCTTC. This gives the protein CTSSAGSGQGEQFF.

The chain has TRBV12-3 or TRBV12-4 and TRBJ2-1; 12 bases fit TRBD2. CDR3 length equals 15 residues. The trim removed 7 bases at V and 10 bases at J, leaving 11 bases unmatched. CDR3 sequence (DNA): TGTGCCAGCACCGCCACTAGCGGGGGGCCAAGAGAGCAGTTCTTC. Protein: CASTATSGGPREQFF.

This clonotype was recorded at least ten times. This chain uses TRBV11-2 with TRBJ1-2, with D possibly matching TRBD1 (5 bases). The CDR3 covers 14 residues. With 1 base removed from V and 2 bases from J, the gap between germline ends came to 8 bases. CDR1 and CDR2 (germline): SGHAT, FQNNGV. For the CDR3, the DNA is TGTGCCAGCAGCTTAGGGGCAGGGAACTATGGCTACACCTTC. Translating it yields CASSLGAGNYGYTF.

This clonotype was counted ten times or more. The chain employs TRBV7-3 and TRBJ2-7, with TRBD2 matching 7 bases. This CDR3 is built from 12 residues. Germline loops: CDR1 SGHTA, CDR2 FQGTGA. With 5 bases clipped from V and 7 bases from J, the junction kept 5 bases outside the gene matches. The DNA for the CDR3 is TGTGCCAGCAGCCCCCCGGGGGGTGAGCAGTACTTC. It is translated as CASSPPGGEQYF.

In its sample, this clonotype was seen many times. The V and J genes are TRBV7-2 and TRBJ2-2; the D is unclear. This CDR3 region has 13 residues. Per the germline V gene, CDR1 is SGHTA and CDR2 is FQGNSA. Trimming removed 5 bases from V and 5 bases from J, with 9 bases in between. The CDR3 protein is CASSPSWTGELFF. In DNA form, the CDR3 reads TGTGCCAGCAGCCCCAGTTGGACCGGGGAGCTGTTTTTT.

The sample holds many counts of this clonotype. The chain has TRBV5-4 and TRBJ2-7; 7 bases are shared with TRBD1. The CDR3 contains 17 residues. CDR1 is SGHNT, CDR2 YYREEE, per germline (reference sequence). The trim removed 2 bases at V and 0 bases at J, leaving 11 bases unmatched. CDR3 sequence (DNA): TGTGCCAGCAGCTTCCTTGGACAGGTCAGGAGCTCCTACGAGCAGTACTTC. Its protein product is CASSFLGQVRSSYEQYF.

Ten or more counts support this clonotype. V usage is TRBV7-2 and J usage is TRBJ1-1, with 8 bases aligning to TRBD1. Trimming cost V 3 bases and J 4 bases; bases outside gene matches: 4. CDR3 size: 14 residues. Per the germline V gene, CDR1 is SGHTA and CDR2 is FQGNSA. The CDR3 here is CASSLQGATTEAFF. The CDR3 nucleotides are TGTGCCAGCAGCTTGCAGGGGGCCACCACTGAAGCTTTCTTT.

There are many counts of this clonotype. The V gene is TRBV4-3, the J gene TRBJ1-1, with unresolved D. Germline-derived CDR1 and CDR2 are LGHNA and YSLEER. This CDR3 has 15 amino acids. V was pared by 0 bases and J by 2 bases, with 10 bases between. CDR3 coding DNA: TGCGCCAGCAGCCAAGATGGGCGGTCTAACACTGAAGCTTTCTTT. Protein product: CASSQDGRSNTEAFF.

Only a few counts were recorded for this clonotype. The chain recombines TRBV20-1 with TRBJ2-1, with TRBD2 matching over 11 bases. With V trimmed by 3 bases and J by 7 bases, 8 bases remained unmatched. This CDR3 has 15 residues. Germline V CDR1 and CDR2: DFQATT, SNEGSKA (reference sequence). The CDR3 here is CSARLAGGLRNEQFF. DNA of the CDR3: TGCAGTGCTAGGTTAGCGGGGGGGCTAAGGAATGAGCAGTTCTTC.

The gene calls are TRBV29-1 and TRBJ2-7, with 7 bases fitting TRBD1. The ends lost 4 bases at V and 3 bases at J; junction bases unmatched: 6. Germline values: CDR1 SQVTM, CDR2 ANQGSEA. The CDR3 extends over 13 amino acids. Here the CDR3 reads CSVVQGLGYEQYF. The CDR3 DNA reads as TGCAGCGTTGTACAGGGGTTAGGCTACGAGCAGTACTTC.

This chain links TRBV21-1 with TRBJ2-7; TRBD1 is the table's D call and was not checked against the DNA. TRBV21-1 is a pseudogene locus. The CDR3 is 15 residues long. This CDR3 is CASGGQGPLGVEQYF. The CDR3 bases are TGTGCCAGCGGCGGACAGGGGCCCTTAGGAGTAGAGCAGTACTTC.

This clonotype was detected many times. This sequence joins TRBV12-3 or TRBV12-4 and TRBJ2-5, with TRBD1 matching over 9 bases. V dropped 6 bases and J dropped 5; count of bases not matched to a gene: 16. The CDR3 contains 17 residues. The CDR3 protein is CASSLWTGTGIIETQYF. CDR3 coding DNA: TGTGCCAGCAGCCTATGGACGGGGACAGGGATTATCGAGACCCAGTACTTC.

In this sample, this clonotype turned up a few times. This chain links TRBV5-1 with TRBJ2-1; D is perhaps TRBD1 or TRBD2 (5 bases each). Trimming stripped 0 bases from V and 7 bases from J, with 14 bases between. This CDR3 is 15 amino acids long. Looked up from germline, CDR1 is SGHRS and CDR2 is YFSETQ. In DNA form, the CDR3 reads TGCGCCAGCAGCTTGGCGGGGACCAGAGAGAATGAGCAGTTCTTC. This encodes CASSLAGTRENEQFF.

This clonotype was detected many times. V is TRBV2 and J is TRBJ2-7; 8 bases agree with TRBD1. Germline V gives CDR1 SNHLY, CDR2 FYNNEI. The junction had 6 bases not matched to a gene; V was cut back by 5 bases and J by 3 bases. This CDR3 region has 14 residues. The CDR3 region is CASSFGQGSYEQYF. The DNA of the CDR3 is TGTGCCAGCAGTTTCGGACAGGGAAGCTACGAGCAGTACTTC.

The sample holds a few counts of this clonotype. The chain has TRBV2 and TRBJ1-5; D remains unclear. V was clipped by 6 bases and J by 3 bases, with 15 bases between them. Germline values: CDR1 SNHLY, CDR2 FYNNEI. The CDR3 covers 15 residues. The CDR3 protein is CASRGLGAYNQPQHF. CDR3 bases: TGTGCCAGCAGAGGCTTGGGAGCTTACAATCAGCCCCAGCATTTT.

This sequence joins TRBV20-1 and TRBJ2-3; 12 nucleotides line up with TRBD2. Germline-derived CDR1 and CDR2 are DFQATT and SNEGSKA (reference sequence). J was trimmed by 6 bases and V by 8 bases; bases with no gene match: 6. The CDR3 extends over 13 amino acids. As DNA, the CDR3 is TGCAGTCCGTGGGGGACTAGCGGGGATACGCAGTATTTT. It codes for CSPWGTSGDTQYF.

This clonotype was detected ten times or more. The chain recombines TRBV28 with TRBJ1-1; D might be TRBD1 (5 bases). Trimming took 6 bases from V and 1 from J, leaving 15 bases between them. Germline assignment: CDR1 MDHEN and CDR2 SYDVKM. The CDR3 has 15 residues. The DNA for the CDR3 is TGTGCCAGCAGCTCACGACGGGGGAGGAACACTGAAGCTTTCTTT. Protein sequence: CASSSRRGRNTEAFF.

The chain combines TRBV4-1 with TRBJ1-1; a possible D gene is TRBD1 (5 bases). The CDR3 runs to 15 residues. The V and J ends lost 5 bases and 6 bases respectively, with 19 bases between them. Germline CDR1 MGHRA, CDR2 YSYEKL. CDR3 nucleotides: TGCGCCAGCAGCTCAGCGGGGGTGAGGGGACCTGAAGCTTTCTTT. Its translation: CASSSAGVRGPEAFF.

This clonotype appeared many times. The chain uses TRBV13 and TRBJ2-3, with no clear D. The CDR3 runs to 13 residues. Looked up from germline, CDR1 is PRHDT and CDR2 is FYEKMQ (reference sequence). Trimming left V 2 bases short and J 7 bases short, with 10 bases between. The CDR3 protein is CASSLISSHTQYF. CDR3 DNA sequence: TGTGCCAGCAGCTTAATTAGTTCCCATACGCAGTATTTT.

This clonotype was observed at least ten times. This chain links TRBV7-2 with TRBJ2-5, with 9 bases that match TRBD1. CDR3 size: 15 residues. The germline CDR1 and CDR2 sequences are SGHTA and FQGNSA. The junction had 2 bases not matched to a gene; V was cut back by 2 bases and J by 1 base. The CDR3 loop is CASSLNRGPQETQYF. The DNA for the CDR3 is TGTGCCAGCAGCTTAAACAGGGGGCCCCAAGAGACCCAGTACTTC.